The entry below describes one T cell receptor (beta chain). Its specificity is not known. The data stem from a study of T cell responses to AZD1222 COVID-19 vaccine. General study points: Spike-specific TCR breadth rose after two AZD1222 doses, and depth rose as well.

Germline values: CDR1 MNHEY, CDR2 SVGAGI. Trimming removed 7 bases from V and 5 bases from J, with 20 bases in between. CDR3 size: 15 residues. TCRdb's copy holds only in-frame clones and misses some; the assay was immunoSEQ multiplex PCR. The profile covers approximately 190,000 clones, with approximately 91% appearing a single time and over 0.85% taken by the ten largest. This material consisted of peripheral blood, taken on day 0 of AZD1222 vaccination. J is TRBJ1-1 and V is TRBV6-5; possibly TRBD1 for D (6 bases). The sequence derives from an adult in good health. CDR3 nucleotides: TGTGCCAGCAAGATCGGTGTCAGGGGAGGAACTGAAGCTTTCTTT. Protein product: CASKIGVRGGTEAFF.